This entry lists 3 T cell receptor beta chains sequenced from one sample in a study of T-cell memory formation after mild COVID-19. TCRdb fed the 5' RACE reads into MiXCR, producing one record per CDR3 protein. The sample includes about 270,000 distinct CDR3 sequences, about a sixth seen only once; the top ten take approximately 25%. Sequenced sample: PBMCs or a T cell subset sorted from them (not recorded which). These receptors were collected from a man younger than 30 who had mild COVID-19 (a few samples of this study predate the infection). Cell type and time point are not known.

The chain recombines TRBV20-1 with TRBJ2-1; no reliable D call. V gave up 6 bases and J gave up 6 bases, with 30 bases separating them. The germline gives CDR1 DFQATT, CDR2 SNEGSKA (reference sequence). The CDR3 covers 18 residues. CDR3: CSATPPLVVQLLGNEQFF. In nucleotides, the CDR3 is TGCAGTGCGACTCCTCCCTTGGTGGTTCAACTTTTGGGCAATGAGCAGTTCTTC.

There are a few counts of this clonotype. The chain links TRBV11-2 to TRBJ2-2, with no clear D. Between the trimmed V and J ends, which lost 0 bases and 5 bases, there was a span of 4 bases. The germline CDR1 and CDR2 sequences are SGHAT and FQNNGV. The CDR3 has 13 residues. In DNA form, the CDR3 reads TGTGCCAGCAGCTTAGAGGGGACCGGGGAGCTGTTTTTT. This encodes CASSLEGTGELFF.

This clonotype showed up just a few times. The V gene is TRBV5-5, the J gene TRBJ2-6; D not certain. Looked up from germline, CDR1 is SGHKS and CDR2 is YYEKEE (reference sequence). The CDR3 has 14 amino acids. Between the trimmed V and J ends, which lost 0 bases and 0 bases, there was a span of 1 base. In DNA, the CDR3 is TGTGCCAGCAGCTTGGACTCTGGGGCCAACGTCCTGACTTTC. This translates into CASSLDSGANVLTF.